This TCR beta chain was recorded in a study of neurological immune-mediated disorders. Whole-study findings and limits: Sharing of CDR3 amino acid sequences among expanded clones across subjects was absent, suggesting private repertoires in all groups. Neither clinical nor MRI features showed any association with the multiple sclerosis repertoire cluster, and the authors stated that larger cohorts are needed. The phylogenetic placement of 18 of 34 multiple sclerosis patients' repertoires in one related-CDR3 cluster constitutes a possible signature.

Libraries from sorted cells each used roughly 1 million CD4+ or CD8+ T cells. TCRdb redid the calling of the 5' RACE reads with MiXCR, one entry per CDR3 protein. The sample lists approximately 50,000 distinct CDR3 sequences; 5.8% were seen once. A word on this clonotype: The antigen remains undetermined.

The CDR3 runs to 18 residues. This chain connects TRBV12-2 to TRBJ2-6; the table's D call, TRBD1, has no DNA check behind it. TRBV12-2 is given as a pseudogene. The sample comprised CD4+ T cells from blood. The source of this sequence is a woman in her late teens or twenties with multiple sclerosis. CDR3 bases: TGTGCAAGTCGCCCCCCCGTCCAGGCCCGCTCTGGGGCCAACGTCCTGACTTTC. It translates to CASRPPVQARSGANVLTF.